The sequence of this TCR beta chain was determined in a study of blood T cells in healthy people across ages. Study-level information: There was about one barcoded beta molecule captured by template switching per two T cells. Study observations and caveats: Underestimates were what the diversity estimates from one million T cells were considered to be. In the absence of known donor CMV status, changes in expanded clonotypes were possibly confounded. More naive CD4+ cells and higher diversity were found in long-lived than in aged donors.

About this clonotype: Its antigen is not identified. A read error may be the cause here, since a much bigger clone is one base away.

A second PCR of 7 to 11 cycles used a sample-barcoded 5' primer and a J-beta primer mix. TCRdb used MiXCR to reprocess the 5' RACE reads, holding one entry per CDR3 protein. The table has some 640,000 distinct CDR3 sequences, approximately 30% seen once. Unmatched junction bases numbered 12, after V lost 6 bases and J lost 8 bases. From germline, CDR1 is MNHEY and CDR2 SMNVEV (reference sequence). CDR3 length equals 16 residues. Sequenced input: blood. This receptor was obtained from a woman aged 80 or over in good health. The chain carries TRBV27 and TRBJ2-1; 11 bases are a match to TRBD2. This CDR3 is CASSNRLAGSRDEQFF. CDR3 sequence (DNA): TGTGCCAGCAGCAACAGACTAGCGGGGTCACGCGATGAGCAGTTCTTC.